This TCR beta chain was sequenced for a study of shared clonotypes between healthy human individuals. Authors' analysis steps: From ImmunoSEQ came sequences covering only the junction and carrying no quality scores, so filtering differed. Repertoires were generated with immunoSEQ multiplex PCR, while TCRdb's copy carries only in-frame clones and drops some. V and J calls plus clone size are reproduced from that table; the DNA served to infer D and trimming. The top ten clones hold approximately 0.52% of a sample with over 850,000 clones, roughly 74% of them seen once. Worth noting for this clone: What it binds is unknown.

Study results and limitations: In the sorted subsets, rarefaction showed sequencing was incomplete despite large depth.

Germline lookup yields CDR1 MDHEN and CDR2 SYDVKM. This CDR3 comprises 15 residues. After removal of 3 bases from V and 6 bases from J, the junction contained 9 bases not matched to a gene. The sequence was collected from a man aged 18 to 29 in good health. Some clones in this sample may be carry-over from other donors' samples. The chain combines TRBV28 with TRBJ1-1, with TRBD1 matching 8 bases. The sequencing input was memory CD4+ T cells from PBMCs. The subset was: CD45RA-negative fraction. Here the CDR3 reads CASSLRAGGFPEAFF. In DNA, the CDR3 is TGTGCCAGCAGTTTGAGGGCAGGGGGCTTCCCTGAAGCTTTCTTT. Full variable domain (outside the CDR3, taken from reference TRBV28 and TRBJ1-1): DVKVTQSSRYLVKRTGEKVFLECVQDMDHENMFWYRQDPGLGLRLIYFSYDVKMKEKGDIPEGYSVSREKKERFSLILESASTNQTSMYLCASSLRAGGFPEAFFGQGTRLTVV.